One and the same sample provided the 4 T cell receptor beta chains below, sequenced in a study of cytomegalovirus exposure and HLA in healthy donors. 60 Vbeta and 13 Jbeta primers were used in PCR. Clones were sequenced by immunoSEQ multiplex PCR, and TCRdb holds only the in-frame ones, with some missing. The profile shows about 210,000 clones, approximately 86% of them singletons. The sample was PBMCs. Every receptor here comes from a young woman in good health and CMV-seronegative.

This CDR3 reads CASSQTTGPSLQTQYF. The CDR3 coding sequence is TGTGCCAGCAGCCAAACAACAGGGCCCTCCTTACAGACCCAGTACTTC. The chain has TRBV14 and TRBJ2-5; D is possibly TRBD1 (6 bases). The V gene's germline CDR1 is SGHDN and CDR2 FVKESK. V lost 2 bases and J 6 bases, leaving 19 bases between the germline ends. There are 16 residues in the CDR3.

The chain joins TRBV29-1 to TRBJ2-1; D might be TRBD1 (6 bases). Germline V gene sequence: CDR1 SQVTM, CDR2 ANQGSEA. The CDR3 extends over 14 amino acids. Trimming pared 4 bases from V and 7 bases from J, leaving 17 bases between. The CDR3 sequence is CSVAGSHRGNEQFF. In DNA, the CDR3 is TGCAGCGTTGCCGGGTCCCATAGGGGGAATGAGCAGTTCTTC.

The rearrangement joins TRBV6-5 to TRBJ2-3, with unresolved D. The ends were cut back, 5 bases at V and 1 base at J, with 7 bases in the middle. Germline V CDR1 and CDR2: MNHEY, SVGAGI. The CDR3 spans 13 residues. The CDR3 sequence is CASSEEGTDTQYF. The CDR3 DNA follows: TGTGCCAGCAGTGAAGAGGGCACAGATACGCAGTATTTT.

The chain recombines TRBV5-1 with TRBJ2-7; 9 nucleotides line up with TRBD1. Germline V gives CDR1 SGHRS, CDR2 YFSETQ. The CDR3 consists of 14 residues. The J segment lost 3 bases and the V segment lost 4 bases, leaving 5 bases of the junction unmatched. The CDR3 DNA follows: TGCGCCAGCAGCGTGGACAGGGGAATCTACGAGCAGTACTTC. Translating it yields CASSVDRGIYEQYF.